The 10 T cell receptor beta chains reported below all come from one sample, sequenced in a study of T cells after yellow fever vaccination. Via MiXCR, TCRdb re-called the 5' RACE reads, giving one row per CDR3 protein. The sample records 500,000 to 650,000 distinct CDR3 sequences, about 12% being singletons. The sample in question was PBMCs, obtained on the day of the yellow fever booster vaccination. These receptors were taken from a young man who received the YFV17D yellow fever vaccine.

This clonotype has a handful of counts. V usage is TRBV7-2 and J usage is TRBJ2-2; the match to TRBD2 covers 10 bases. Germline assignment: CDR1 SGHTA and CDR2 FQGNSA. The CDR3 contains 16 residues. Trimming at V came to 4 bases and at J to 8 bases, leaving 10 bases not matched to a gene. CDR3 loop: CASSSYSSGSRGELFF. In DNA form, the CDR3 reads TGTGCCAGCAGCTCATATTCTAGCGGGAGTCGGGGGGAGCTGTTTTTT.

This clonotype has just a few counts. The V call is TRBV6-1, the J call TRBJ2-6; D is perhaps TRBD1 (6 bases). Germline assignment: CDR1 MNHNS and CDR2 SASEGT. Between the trimmed V and J ends, which lost 7 bases and 3 bases, there was a span of 10 bases. This CDR3 has 14 amino acids. CDR3 DNA sequence: TGTGCCAGCACCCGAGGGGGTGGGGCCAACGTCCTGACTTTC. Translated, it gives CASTRGGGANVLTF.

There are a few counts of this clonotype. This chain joins TRBV4-2 and TRBJ1-1; 10 nucleotides agree with TRBD1. The junction had 5 bases not matched to a gene; V was cut back by 6 bases and J by 1 base. Per germline, CDR1 LGHNA and CDR2 YNFKEQ. This CDR3 has 15 amino acids. CDR3 amino acids: CASSDGTGENTEAFF. CDR3 DNA sequence: TGTGCCAGCAGTGATGGGACAGGGGAGAACACTGAAGCTTTCTTT.

This chain links TRBV12-3 or TRBV12-4 with TRBJ2-1; 10 bases are a match to TRBD2. CDR3 length: 14 residues. J lost 10 bases, V lost 8 bases, and 11 bases had no gene match. The DNA of the CDR3 is TGTGCCAGCTATCTAGCGGGAGCGGGGGGGGAGCAGTTCTTC. It specifies CASYLAGAGGEQFF.

The V call is TRBV7-9, the J call TRBJ2-5, with D perhaps being TRBD1 or TRBD2 (6 bases each). The germline V and J ends were trimmed by 2 bases and 5 bases, with 15 bases remaining between them. This CDR3 region has 15 residues. From germline, CDR1 is SEHNR and CDR2 FQNEAQ (reference sequence). For the CDR3, the DNA is TGTGCCAGCAGCTTACCGGGGGCTCCGCGGGAGACCCAGTACTTC. Translating it yields CASSLPGAPRETQYF. The entire variable domain, with the rest obtained from reference TRBV7-9 and TRBJ2-5, is as follows: DTGVSQNPRHKITKRGQNVTFRCDPISEHNRLYWYRQTLGQGPEFLTYFQNEAQLEKSRLLSDRFSAERPKGSFSTLEIQRTEQGDSAMYLCASSLPGAPRETQYFGPGTRLLVL.

The sample holds a few counts of this clonotype. The genes are TRBV20-1 and TRBJ1-2; D is unresolved. Germline-derived CDR1 and CDR2 are DFQATT and SNEGSKA (reference sequence). This CDR3 region has 13 residues. The ends were cut back, 0 bases at V and 4 bases at J, with 9 bases in the middle. The CDR3 protein is CSARDGSAYGYTF. CDR3 sequence (DNA): TGCAGTGCTAGAGATGGCAGCGCCTATGGCTACACCTTC.

This clonotype has just a few counts. The chain joins TRBV28 to TRBJ2-5; TRBD2 matches 15 bases. Germline assignment: CDR1 MDHEN and CDR2 SYDVKM. This CDR3 has 16 amino acids. Trimming at V came to 6 bases and at J to 3 bases, leaving 5 bases not matched to a gene. The chain's CDR3 is CASSQGLAGGEETQYF. Here the CDR3 DNA reads TGTGCCAGCAGCCAAGGACTAGCGGGGGGGGAAGAGACCCAGTACTTC.

The genes are TRBV4-2 and TRBJ2-7; tentative D call: TRBD2 (5 bases). Trimming cost V 0 bases and J 1 base, with 13 bases left between them. Per germline, CDR1 LGHNA and CDR2 YNFKEQ. This CDR3 comprises 16 residues. The CDR3: CASSQELGVRSYEQYF. The DNA of the CDR3 is TGTGCCAGCAGCCAAGAATTGGGAGTTAGGTCCTACGAGCAGTACTTC.

This chain joins TRBV5-1 and TRBJ2-3; D gene uncertain. The CDR3 spans 14 residues. V was clipped by 0 bases and J by 4 bases, with 9 bases between them. Germline V gene data show CDR1 as SGHRS and CDR2 as YFSETQ. For the CDR3, the DNA is TGCGCCAGCAGCTTGGGTGAAGTCTCAGATACGCAGTATTTT. Residues: CASSLGEVSDTQYF. Variable domain in full (rest from reference TRBV5-1 and TRBJ2-3): KAGVTQTPRYLIKTRGQQVTLSCSPISGHRSVSWYQQTPGQGLQFLFEYFSETQRNKGNFPGRFSGRQFSNSRSEMNVSTLELGDSALYLCASSLGEVSDTQYFGPGTRLTVL.

This clonotype has more than one count but fewer than ten. The chain has TRBV27 and TRBJ2-5; D is unclear. The CDR3 has 16 residues. CDR1 and CDR2 (germline): MNHEY, SMNVEV (reference sequence). Trimming removed 4 bases at V and 4 bases at J, with 19 bases between. The chain's CDR3 is CASSSLSNAWGETQYF. DNA of the CDR3: TGTGCCAGCAGTTCCCTCTCGAATGCCTGGGGAGAGACCCAGTACTTC.